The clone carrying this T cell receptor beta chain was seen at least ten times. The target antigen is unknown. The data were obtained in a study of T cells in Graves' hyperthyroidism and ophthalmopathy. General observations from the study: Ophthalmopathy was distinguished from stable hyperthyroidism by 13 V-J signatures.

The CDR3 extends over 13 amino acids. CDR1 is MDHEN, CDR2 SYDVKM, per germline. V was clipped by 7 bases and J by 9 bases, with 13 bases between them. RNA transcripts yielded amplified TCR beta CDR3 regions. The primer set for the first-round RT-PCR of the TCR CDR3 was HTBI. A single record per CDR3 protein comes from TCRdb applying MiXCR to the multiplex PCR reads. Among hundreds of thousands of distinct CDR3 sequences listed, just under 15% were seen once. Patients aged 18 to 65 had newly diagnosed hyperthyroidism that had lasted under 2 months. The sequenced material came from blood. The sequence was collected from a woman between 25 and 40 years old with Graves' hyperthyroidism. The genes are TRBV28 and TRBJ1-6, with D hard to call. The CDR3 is CASNGPVGSPLHF. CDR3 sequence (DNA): TGTGCCAGCAACGGACCGGTTGGTTCACCCCTCCACTTT.